The 4 T cell receptor beta chains reported below all come from one sample, sequenced in a study of T cell changes during pregnancy in multiple sclerosis. Method: immunoSEQ multiplex PCR; TCRdb's copy keeps in-frame clones and lacks some. Among fewer than 75,000 clones, more than 85% were seen once, and the ten largest hold 2.3%. Material: peripheral blood, obtained in the first trimester of pregnancy. The receptor source for this set is a female donor with multiple sclerosis, enrolled in a pregnancy study.

The rearrangement joins TRBV21-1 to TRBJ2-3; the table's D call of TRBD1 was not tested on the DNA. TRBV21-1 counts as a pseudogene. The CDR3 contains 16 residues. The CDR3 DNA sequence: TGTGCCAGCCTCAAAGGGGACAGGGTTGGCACAGATACGCAGTATTTT. Translating gives CASLKGDRVGTDTQYF.

The chain is built from TRBV5-1 and TRBJ2-3, with 9 bases identical to TRBD1. The germline gives CDR1 SGHRS, CDR2 YFSETQ. The CDR3 is 14 residues long. The V and J ends lost 0 bases and 7 bases, in that order; junction bases with no gene match: 3. The chain's CDR3 is CASSLGDRENTQYF. In DNA form, the CDR3 reads TGCGCCAGCAGCTTGGGGGACAGGGAAAATACGCAGTATTTT.

This chain links TRBV7-2 with TRBJ2-4; 10 bases are a match to TRBD1. Trimming took 5 bases from V and 8 from J; bases not matched to a gene: 6. The CDR3 runs to 14 residues. Germline CDR1 reads SGHTA; CDR2 reads FQGNSA. The CDR3: CASSPTTGGYIQYF. CDR3 DNA sequence: TGTGCCAGCAGCCCGACGACAGGGGGCTACATTCAGTACTTC.

The chain combines TRBV7-3 with TRBJ2-7; a weak D match, TRBD1 (6 bases). CDR1 is SGHTA, CDR2 FQGTGA, per germline. Trimming removed 2 bases at V and 2 bases at J, with 10 bases between. This CDR3 region has 14 residues. CDR3 DNA sequence: TGTGCCAGCAGCTTAGGGACAAACACCTACGAGCAGTACTTC. Translating it yields CASSLGTNTYEQYF.